Presented here are 10 T cell receptor beta chains from one specimen sequenced in a study of cytomegalovirus exposure and HLA in healthy donors. Primers included in the PCR were 60 Vbeta and 13 Jbeta primers. The assay was immunoSEQ multiplex PCR, and TCRdb's table has in-frame clones only and misses some. The sample records about 70,000 clones, roughly 88% being singletons. Sequenced input: PBMCs. These receptors all stem from a woman in her thirties in good health and CMV-seronegative.

This clone was found a few times. The chain uses TRBV4-3 and TRBJ1-2; D gene ambiguous. Deletions cut 1 base from V and 7 bases from J, with 10 bases between. CDR3 length: 13 residues. Per germline, CDR1 LGHNA and CDR2 YSLEER. CDR3 loop: CASSQAHDSGYTF. CDR3 coding DNA: TGCGCCAGCAGCCAAGCCCACGATAGTGGCTACACCTTC.

V and J are TRBV7-9 and TRBJ2-5; perhaps TRBD2 as D (5 bases). The V end was cut by 2 bases, the J end by 0 bases, with 13 bases between. The CDR3 sequence is 16 residues long. Germline V gives CDR1 SEHNR, CDR2 FQNEAQ (reference sequence). CDR3: CASSLTDSTHQETQYF. The DNA of the CDR3 is TGTGCCAGCAGCTTAACGGACTCTACTCACCAAGAGACCCAGTACTTC. Together with reference TRBV7-9 and TRBJ2-5, the CDR3 gives the full variable domain: DTGVSQNPRHKITKRGQNVTFRCDPISEHNRLYWYRQTLGQGPEFLTYFQNEAQLEKSRLLSDRFSAERPKGSFSTLEIQRTEQGDSAMYLCASSLTDSTHQETQYFGPGTRLLVL.

V usage is TRBV19 and J usage is TRBJ2-3, with 13 bases lining up with TRBD2. Trimming at V came to 5 bases and at J to 4 bases, leaving 6 bases not matched to a gene. Germline V gene lookup returns CDR1 LNHDA and CDR2 SQIVND (reference sequence). This CDR3 has 16 residues. CDR3 amino acids: CASSVLAGGPSDTQYF. In DNA, the CDR3 is TGTGCCAGTAGTGTACTAGCGGGAGGGCCGTCAGATACGCAGTATTTT.

For the CDR3, the DNA is TGTGCCAGCAGCGTAGGCGCGGGATCTACCTATCGCACAGATACGCAGTATTTT. Translating gives CASSVGAGSTYRTDTQYF. The chain recombines TRBV9 with TRBJ2-3, with a tentative D call TRBD2 (6 bases). The CDR3 sequence is 18 residues long. V was pared by 0 bases and J by 1 base, with 18 bases between. Germline-derived CDR1 and CDR2 are SGDLS and YYNGEE.

The chain couples TRBV4-2 to TRBJ1-5, with 7 bases matching TRBD1. The CDR3 totals 15 residues. From germline, CDR1 is LGHNA and CDR2 YNFKEQ. The trim removed 5 bases at V and 4 bases at J, leaving 8 bases unmatched. In nucleotides, the CDR3 is TGTGCCAGCAGCGGTCGACAGGGAGGAAATCAGCCCCAGCATTTT. As protein: CASSGRQGGNQPQHF.

In its sample, this clone was seen a few times. This rearrangement joins TRBV29-1 to TRBJ2-7; D ambiguous. The CDR3 loop spans 15 amino acids. V was pared by 1 base and J by 0 bases, with 13 bases between. CDR1 SQVTM and CDR2 ANQGSEA come from the germline V gene. In DNA, the CDR3 is TGCAGCGTTGAAGTGAGTGGGCTGAGCTCCTACGAGCAGTACTTC. Amino acids: CSVEVSGLSSYEQYF.

Only one count was recorded for this clone. CDR3 sequence (DNA): TGTGCCACCGTCCTATTCGGGCAGTACTTC. Residues: CATVLFGQYF. The chain is built from TRBV9 and TRBJ2-7; no clear D. This CDR3 comprises 10 residues. Per germline, CDR1 SGDLS and CDR2 YYNGEE. Trimming cost V 9 bases and J 9 bases, with 13 bases left between them.

This clone was recorded only once. The chain combines TRBV23-1 with TRBJ2-6; D unclear. TRBV23-1 is an open reading frame, and its role is uncertain. Trimming left V 1 base short and J 4 bases short, with 11 bases between. The CDR3 contains 16 residues. CDR3: CASSQLPFRGANVLTF. CDR3 bases: TGCGCCAGCAGTCAATTGCCCTTCAGGGGGGCCAACGTCCTGACTTTC.

This chain joins TRBV13 and TRBJ2-5; TRBD2 matches at 13 bases. The J call may not be correct, given that the DNA end is closer to TRBJ2-7. The CDR3 loop spans 17 amino acids. CDR1 and CDR2 (germline): PRHDT, FYEKMQ (reference sequence). Written as DNA, the CDR3 is TGTGCCAGCAGCTTACGAGACGGGACTAGCGGGAAGGACGAGCAGTACTTC. Translation gives CASSLRDGTSGKDEQYF.

The gene calls are TRBV29-1 and TRBJ1-3; 7 bases line up with TRBD1. V lost 6 bases and J lost 0; bases outside the gene matches: 17. Germline CDR1 SQVTM, CDR2 ANQGSEA. The CDR3 consists of 18 residues. The CDR3 reads CSVSIGTASIFSGNTIYF. DNA for the CDR3: TGCAGCGTGTCAATAGGGACAGCAAGTATTTTCTCTGGAAACACCATATATTTT.